This T cell receptor (beta chain) was profiled in a study of OX40 agonist ivuxolimab in advanced cancers. Looking at the study overall: The patients' treatment was ivuxolimab, an agonistic anti-OX40 (CD134) antibody. Three patients, one with hepatocellular carcinoma and two with cutaneous melanoma, responded partially. Study-wide findings and caveats: Several nonresponders also turned out to have low normalized T-cell clonal expansion.

Enrollment shut out patients with autoimmune disease history or systemic immunosuppression. This CDR3 spans 13 amino acids. In germline, CDR1 is SGHRS, CDR2 YFSETQ. The germline V and J ends were trimmed by 5 bases and 8 bases, with 14 bases remaining between them. Of note for this clone: Its antigen is still unknown.

Assay used: immunoSEQ multiplex PCR; TCRdb lists only in-frame clones, some missing. Among 120,000 or so clones, 89% were seen once, and the ten largest hold around 0.26%. This clonotype was sampled from an adult with an advanced solid tumor such as melanoma, head and neck, liver or kidney cancer. The sequences come from CD4+ or CD8+ T cells sorted from blood, collected in a trial of the OX40 agonist ivuxolimab. The chain recombines TRBV5-1 with TRBJ2-4; tentative D call: TRBD2 (5 bases). Written as DNA, the CDR3 is TGCGCCAGCAGAATCAGTGGGAGTGACATTCAGTACTTC. Translating it yields CASRISGSDIQYF.